Listed below are T cell receptor beta chains from one sample, sequenced in a study of monozygotic twins with inflammatory bowel disease. TCRdb re-called the 5' RACE reads; every CDR3 protein appears as one record, without DNA. This table holds some 170,000 distinct CDR3 sequences. The sequenced material came from blood. These receptor sequences come from a human donor with ulcerative colitis or Crohn's disease, or a healthy co-twin of an affected twin (not recorded which). Both conserved end residues are part of each CDR3. Fields, in order: J gene, V gene, CDR3 protein.

>TRBJ1-6|TRBV6-5
CASSYSWESPLHF
>TRBJ1-1|TRBV6-5
CASTIGTGTEAFF
>TRBJ2-1|TRBV6-1
CASSDKPEMNNEQFF
>TRBJ2-3|TRBV27
CASSFFRGVEDTQYF
>TRBJ1-6|TRBV5-8
CASSLGGSRSPLHF
>TRBJ1-1|TRBV12-3/TRBV12-4
CASSRGQGITEAFF
>TRBJ2-3|TRBV7-9
CASSLGLAGATDTQYF
>TRBJ2-1|TRBV30
CAWSPAVQREGRYNEQFF
>TRBJ2-3|TRBV5-6
CASSSLEGLAGRRGDTQYF
>TRBJ1-4|TRBV7-6
CASSQTLRANEKLFF
>TRBJ2-1|TRBV29-1
CSFLDAGRVDEQFF
>TRBJ1-1|TRBV20-1
CSASPWGGKRTEAFF
>TRBJ2-3|TRBV7-2
CASSFAGTGGDTQYF
>TRBJ2-1|TRBV5-1
CASTPRTSGYNEQFF
>TRBJ2-1|TRBV28
CASSLYIPPGEVYEQFF
>TRBJ1-2|TRBV20-1
CSGSSGAVYGYTF
>TRBJ2-7|TRBV28
CASSFSYEQYF
>TRBJ2-3|TRBV20-1
CSARGNWADTQYF
>TRBJ1-1|TRBV6-5
CAISYSTSQNTEAFF
>TRBJ1-3|TRBV5-1
CASSAGTGRNTIYF
>TRBJ2-4|TRBV5-1
CASRPGQGSVGAKNIQYF
>TRBJ1-4|TRBV30
CAWSVRRGEKLFF
>TRBJ1-1|TRBV20-1
CSARDPRADTEAFF
>TRBJ2-4|TRBV7-2
CASSLAINDYIQYF
>TRBJ2-7|TRBV5-6
CASSNRALTPEQYF
>TRBJ1-2|TRBV5-1
CASSSGQGVSGYTF
>TRBJ1-1|TRBV14
CASSPFLGSEAFF
>TRBJ2-1|TRBV7-9
CASSPLQQPEQFF
>TRBJ1-5|TRBV5-1
CASSLGQEDQPQHF
>TRBJ2-7|TRBV7-2
CASSLSQGGAYEQYF
>TRBJ2-7|TRBV7-2
CASSSGEGYEQYF
>TRBJ1-1|TRBV10-3
CAIRTGTANTEAFF
>TRBJ2-7|TRBV6-1
CASSPIGEGKGNYEQYF
>TRBJ2-2|TRBV20-1
CSARKGGGTGELFF
>TRBJ2-7|TRBV3-1
CASSQTHYEQYF
>TRBJ2-1|TRBV15
CATSREPGGEHFF
>TRBJ2-7|TRBV5-4
CASSSTSSYEQYF
>TRBJ1-6|TRBV30
CAWNHLRARNSPLHF
>TRBJ2-7|TRBV6-2/TRBV6-3
CASSYSLRGRFLHEQYF
>TRBJ1-1|TRBV15
CATSPRTDHEAFF